A selection of T cell receptor beta chains follows, all from one sample in a study of cytotoxic CD8 clonotypes in ibrutinib-treated CLL. Here immunoSEQ multiplex PCR was the method, and the copy in TCRdb shows in-frame clones only, minus some. The table records over 75,000 clones, approximately 82% of them present only once. The starting material was PBMCs, obtained after 12 months of ibrutinib treatment. The receptors shown here come from a human donor with chronic lymphocytic leukemia. CDR3s include the opening cysteine and the closing phenylalanine or tryptophan. Fields, in order: clone size, J gene, D gene, V gene, CDR3 DNA, CDR3 protein. The D gene is left open where the match is weak. Size values are once, few and many counts, or a class for expanded clones, and some rows have none.

>once|TRBJ1-2|TRBD1|TRBV6-1
TGTGCCAGCAGTGAGACCGGGACAGGGCCCTATGGCTACACCTTC
CASSETGTGPYGYTF
>once|TRBJ1-5|NA|TRBV19
TGTGCCAGTAGTATGGGTTCGGGGGGAAATCAGCCCCAGCATTTT
CASSMGSGGNQPQHF
>NA|TRBJ2-2|NA|TRBV5-8
TGTGCCAGCAGCTTGGGGCACCCCAACACCGGGGAGCTGTTTTTT
CASSLGHPNTGELFF
>NA|TRBJ1-5|TRBD1|TRBV10-3
TGTGCCATCAGTGATTTCAGGGGACAGAAGAATCAGCCCCAGCATTTT
CAISDFRGQKNQPQHF
>few|TRBJ2-1|NA|TRBV19
TGTGCCAGTAGTGGGCGCAATGAGCAGTTCTTC
CASSGRNEQFF
>NA|TRBJ1-1|NA|TRBV21-1
TGTGCCAGCAGCTTCCAGGACAGGGGGTTGATCGGCACTGAAGCTTTCTTT
CASSFQDRGLIGTEAFF
>NA|TRBJ1-5|NA|TRBV19
TGTGCCAGTAGTATACGGGGGGGCCCCCAGCCCCAGCATTTT
CASSIRGGPQPQHF
>NA|TRBJ2-5|NA|TRBV27
TGTGCCAGCAGCTCCATATCTCAAGAGACCCAGTACTTC
CASSSISQETQYF
>few|TRBJ2-1|NA|TRBV4-3
TGCGCCAGCAGCCAAGATCAACAGGGCAATGAGCAGTTCTTC
CASSQDQQGNEQFF
>NA|TRBJ1-1|NA|TRBV6-5
TGTGCCAGCAGTTCCCACACTGAAGCTTTCTTT
CASSSHTEAFF
>NA|TRBJ2-5|NA|TRBV18
TGTGCCAGCTCCCGAGGCCAGCAAGAGACCCAGTACTTC
CASSRGQQETQYF
>NA|TRBJ2-3|NA|TRBV9
TGTGCCAGCAGCGTCAGGGATAGCACAGATACGCAGTATTTT
CASSVRDSTDTQYF
>NA|TRBJ2-7|NA|TRBV4-3
TGCGCCAGCAGCCATGGGTTTCGATCCTACGAGCAGTACTTC
CASSHGFRSYEQYF
>NA|TRBJ1-3|TRBD1|TRBV6-5
TGTGCCAGTCCGGGACAGTCTAGCTCTGGAAACACCATATATTTT
CASPGQSSSGNTIYF
>NA|TRBJ1-2|TRBD1|TRBV28
TGTGCCAGCAGGTGGACGGACCGGGACAGGGGAGGCTACACCTTC
CASRWTDRDRGGYTF